A selection of T cell receptor beta chains follows, all from one sample in a study of long-term antiretroviral therapy in people with HIV. TCRdb's copy holds only in-frame clones and misses some; the assay was immunoSEQ multiplex PCR. The table lists 15,000 to 20,000 clones, around nine tenths of them singletons. Sequenced material: unsorted PBMCs, taken 0.7 years before starting antiretroviral therapy. The receptor source for this set is a man in his fifties with HIV. Both conserved end residues are trimmed from each CDR3.

j_call	v_call	cdr3_aa
TRBJ1-2	TRBV6-5	ASSYSATVAGT
TRBJ2-2	TRBV5-5	ASSLVGGGVGELF
TRBJ2-3	TRBV5-1	ASSSAGSLGTDTQY
TRBJ2-5	TRBV19	ASSGRGGLGSQY
TRBJ2-3	TRBV9	ASTGTSGRGTDTQY
TRBJ2-7	TRBV6-1	ASRDGTALSYEQY
TRBJ2-1	TRBV29-1	SVEDSGTYNEQF
TRBJ2-7	TRBV29-1	SVDIGALDEQY
TRBJ1-1	TRBV7-3	ASSLRREGEAF
TRBJ2-2	TRBV7-9	ASSQGRGAGGTGELF
TRBJ1-2	TRBV28	ASWVISQGYT
TRBJ2-2	TRBV11-3	ASRRGPGLTGELF
TRBJ2-2	TRBV5-1	ASSSTVTGELF
TRBJ2-2	TRBV30	SAMNRPGELF
TRBJ1-2	TRBV5-4	ASSLGTVANYGYT
TRBJ1-2	TRBV5-1	ASSTSTGNPDYT
TRBJ2-1	TRBV5-1	ASSRVVGGEQF
TRBJ1-1	TRBV5-1	ASIETTGGITEAF
TRBJ1-4	TRBV15	ATSRALTEKLF
TRBJ2-7	TRBV4-1	ASSQDWGTASYEQY
TRBJ2-1	TRBV7-9	ASTSQVYNEQF
TRBJ2-7	TRBV29-1	SAGDRGRTYEQY
TRBJ1-4	TRBV20-1	SVSTNEKLF
TRBJ1-1	TRBV30	AWSVGQLTGAF
TRBJ2-1	TRBV2	ASSRHYSYNEQF
TRBJ1-1	TRBV9	ASSGGGNTEAF
TRBJ2-7	TRBV5-1	ASRGQGSYEQY
TRBJ1-4	TRBV4-3	ASSQEGGRRGEKLF
TRBJ2-2	TRBV30	AWSVLGGRATPNTGELF
TRBJ1-1	TRBV27	ASSLGRGQYTEAF
TRBJ2-1	TRBV4-2	ASSQVMTSGFGNEQF
TRBJ1-5	TRBV7-9	ASSLGQQYSNQPQH
TRBJ2-1	TRBV28	ASSLGLLPEQF
TRBJ2-2	TRBV5-1	ASSLAGTSGRANTGELF
TRBJ2-7	TRBV7-2	ASSARSGFRTYEQY
TRBJ2-3	TRBV10-3	AISESGPGQY
TRBJ2-7	TRBV5-1	ASSLGPGIYEQY